The 6 T cell receptor beta chains presented below share a single source sample, sequenced in a study of cytomegalovirus exposure and HLA in healthy donors. The assay was immunoSEQ multiplex PCR, and TCRdb's table has in-frame clones only and misses some. Among 55,000 to 80,000 clones listed, roughly 96% were seen once. Sequencing was carried out using PBMCs. These receptors were obtained from a man aged 18 to 30 in good health and CMV-seronegative.

As for this clone: The sample carries other DNA sequences with the same CDR3. The chain is built from TRBV9 and TRBJ1-1, with TRBD1 as a possible D gene (6 bases). Germline values: CDR1 SGDLS, CDR2 YYNGEE. V shed 0 bases and J shed 4 bases, with 7 bases lying between them. The CDR3 length is 13 residues. CDR3 nucleotides: TGTGCCAGCAGCGTAGGGGGGCTCACTGAAGCTTTCTTT. It yields the protein CASSVGGLTEAFF.

The chain is built from TRBV5-5 and TRBJ2-3; a possible D gene is TRBD2 (6 bases). The V gene lost 5 bases and the J gene lost 4 bases, with 20 bases spanning the gap. The germline gives CDR1 SGHKS, CDR2 YYEKEE (reference sequence). This CDR3 comprises 16 residues. CDR3 DNA: TGTGCCAGCAGTTACCCTGGGGGGAGTCAGGCAGATACGCAGTATTTT. Protein: CASSYPGGSQADTQYF.

The V gene is TRBV7-9, the J gene TRBJ1-2, with 7 bases matching TRBD1. V shed 0 bases and J 0 bases; nucleotides not matched to a gene: 7. The germline V gene encodes CDR1 SEHNR and CDR2 FQNEAQ (reference sequence). This CDR3 contains 17 residues. The CDR3 bases are TGTGCCAGCAGCTTAGCGCGGGGACAGTCAGCTAACTATGGCTACACCTTC. The encoded protein is CASSLARGQSANYGYTF.

The rearrangement joins TRBV27 to TRBJ1-6; D is ambiguous. Deletions cut 6 bases from V and 3 bases from J, with 9 bases between. This CDR3 has 14 amino acids. The V gene's germline CDR1 is MNHEY and CDR2 SMNVEV (reference sequence). This CDR3 is CASSSRNYNSPLHF. DNA for the CDR3: TGTGCCAGCAGCTCGAGGAACTATAATTCACCCCTCCACTTT.

The chain combines TRBV29-1 with TRBJ1-2; D perhaps matches TRBD1 (6 bases). The V and J ends lost 5 bases and 6 bases respectively, with 16 bases between them. The CDR3 contains 13 residues. Germline CDR1 reads SQVTM; CDR2 reads ANQGSEA. The chain's CDR3 is CSVPTGRVDGYTF. DNA for the CDR3: TGCAGCGTTCCAACAGGGAGGGTTGATGGCTACACCTTC. Full variable domain (remainder filled in from reference TRBV29-1 and TRBJ1-2): SAVISQKPSRDICQRGTSLTIQCQVDSQVTMMFWYRQQPGQSLTLIATANQGSEATYESGFVIDKFPISRPNLTFSTLTVSNMSPEDSSIYLCSVPTGRVDGYTFGSGTRLTVV.

This clone was recorded only once. The CDR3 DNA follows: TGCGCCAGCAGCCAAGAGCCCGGGGGACTCACTGAAGCTTTCTTT. It yields the protein CASSQEPGGLTEAFF. V is TRBV4-3 and J is TRBJ1-1; TRBD1 is a possible D gene (5 bases). The V gene lost 0 bases and the J gene lost 4 bases, with 12 bases spanning the gap. Germline assignment: CDR1 LGHNA and CDR2 YSLEER. The CDR3 consists of 15 residues.